A selection of T cell receptor beta chains follows, all from one sample in a study of T-cell memory formation after mild COVID-19. TCRdb used MiXCR to reprocess the 5' RACE reads, holding one entry per CDR3 protein. The repertoire has 500,000 to 600,000 distinct CDR3 sequences, 15% to 20% of them found once; the top ten carry approximately 12%. Sequenced input: PBMCs or a T cell subset sorted from them (not recorded which). All receptors come from an adult woman who had mild COVID-19 (a few samples of this study predate the infection). Cell type and time point are not known. CDR3s include the opening cysteine and the closing phenylalanine or tryptophan.

v_gene	j_gene	len	CDR3aa
TRBV20-1	TRBJ1-1	13	CSAEQDDYTEAFF
TRBV7-8	TRBJ2-5	14	CASSPGQDRETQYF
TRBV7-7	TRBJ2-1	15	CASSLMSGGSNEQFF
TRBV18	TRBJ2-1	16	CASSQVSGATYNEQFF
TRBV20-1	TRBJ2-5	14	CSARGDSVKETQYF
TRBV24-1	TRBJ2-6	14	CATSLSTGFNVLTF
TRBV7-9	TRBJ2-1	15	CASSLVRQGWHEQFF
TRBV7-2	TRBJ2-7	15	CASREPGQGHGEQYF
TRBV7-9	TRBJ2-5	17	CASSLVGQGSIQETQYF
TRBV5-1	TRBJ2-3	16	CASSLGTGGNTDTQYF
TRBV18	TRBJ2-5	15	CASSPGQALQETQYF
TRBV6-2/TRBV6-3	TRBJ2-1	13	CASRRQGESEQFF
TRBV11-3	TRBJ2-7	16	CASSLRRAQTSYEQYF
TRBV15	TRBJ2-3	15	CATSSNRGRVDTQYF
TRBV6-2/TRBV6-3	TRBJ1-2	11	CASSEPGRHTF
TRBV3-1	TRBJ1-1	14	CASSARTGWTEAFF
TRBV19	TRBJ2-1	16	CASRHTEGGGYNEQFF
TRBV20-1	TRBJ2-7	14	CSARSSGMSYEQYF